What follows describes a single T cell receptor (beta chain). This clonotype was picked up a small number of times. This receptor's antigen is unknown. The input lacks base qualities; no much larger clone sits a single base away. The data were taken from a study of CD8 T cells in ankylosing spondylitis (dated by TCRdb to about 2017). About the study as a whole: T cell receptor beta repertoires were profiled in healthy donors and ankylosing spondylitis patients so that disease-linked TCR variants could be found. Peripheral blood was sampled, and synovial fluid was additionally collected from ankylosing spondylitis patients. The whole study cohort included some 100 healthy donors and around 25 ankylosing spondylitis patients.

Paper-wide results and their limitations: Some TCR beta motif variants had previously been reported in synovial fluid and blood of reactive arthritis patients, which suggested common disease-initiation mechanisms. The disease-linked clones were reported as significantly enriched in matched synovial fluid samples from ankylosing spondylitis patients. The disease-linked clones showed a CD8+ phenotype and occurred at relatively low frequencies in peripheral blood. A TCR beta motif of about eight highly homologous amino acid variants appeared characteristic of blood from ankylosing spondylitis patients.

The germline V gene sets CDR1 to SQVTM and CDR2 to ANQGSEA. Spanning cysteine to phenylalanine, the CDR3 consists of 15 amino acids. Kept here is only the CDR3 DNA, which spans 45 bases and is read in frame from base 1. Trimming costs V 7 bases and J 4 bases, and their ends lie 17 bases apart. Sequenced on an Illumina HiSeq 2500. Quantitative 5'-RACE with molecular barcodes was used to prepare TCR beta libraries. Per the original workflow: Disease-linked TCR variants were identified with a new computational method built on a probabilistic model of VDJ rearrangement. TCRdb trimmed public reads at Q25 via fastp, called clones via MiXCR and kept in-frame beta chains. Each entry is one CDR3 protein sequence, shown with its most common DNA and genes. These V and J calls are TCRdb output, not the study's own analysis. This sample gives some 800,000 distinct CDR3 sequences in total; about 10% of them show up just once. The top ten hold 0.51% of the sample.

The sample was blood, either unsorted or a sorted T cell fraction (not recorded which). The TCR was taken from a male donor with ankylosing spondylitis. The chain couples TRBV29-1 to TRBJ2-6; perhaps TRBD2 is the D gene, with 5 bases matching. Here the CDR3 is given as CSARVAQVGANVLTF. Here is the DNA: TGCAGCGCGCGGGTTGCCCAGGTGGGGGCCAACGTCCTGACTTTC.